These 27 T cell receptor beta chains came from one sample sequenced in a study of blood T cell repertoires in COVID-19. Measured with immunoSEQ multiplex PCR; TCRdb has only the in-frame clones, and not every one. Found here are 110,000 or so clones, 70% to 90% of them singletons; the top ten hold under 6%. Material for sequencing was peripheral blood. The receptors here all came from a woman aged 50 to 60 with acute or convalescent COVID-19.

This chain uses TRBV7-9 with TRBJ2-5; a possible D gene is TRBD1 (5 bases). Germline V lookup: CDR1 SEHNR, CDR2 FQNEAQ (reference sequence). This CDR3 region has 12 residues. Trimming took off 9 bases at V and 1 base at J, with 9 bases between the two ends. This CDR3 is CARYRFQETQYF. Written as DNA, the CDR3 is TGTGCCAGATACAGGTTCCAAGAGACCCAGTACTTC.

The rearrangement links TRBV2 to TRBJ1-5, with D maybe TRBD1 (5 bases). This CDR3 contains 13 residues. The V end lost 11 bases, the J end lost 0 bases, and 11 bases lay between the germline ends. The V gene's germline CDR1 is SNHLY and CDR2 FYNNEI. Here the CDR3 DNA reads TGTGCCGGTGGGAGGGGTAGCAATCAGCCCCAGCATTTT. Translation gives CAGGRGSNQPQHF.

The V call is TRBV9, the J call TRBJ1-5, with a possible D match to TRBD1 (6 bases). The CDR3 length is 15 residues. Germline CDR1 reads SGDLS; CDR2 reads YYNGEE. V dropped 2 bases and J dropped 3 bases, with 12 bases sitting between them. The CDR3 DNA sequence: TGTGCCAGCAGCGTGAACCGGACAGACAATCAGCCCCAGCATTTT. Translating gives CASSVNRTDNQPQHF.

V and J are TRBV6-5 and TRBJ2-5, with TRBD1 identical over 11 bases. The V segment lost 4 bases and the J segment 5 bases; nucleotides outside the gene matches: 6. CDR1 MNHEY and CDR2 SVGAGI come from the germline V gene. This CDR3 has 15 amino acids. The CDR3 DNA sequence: TGTGCCAGCAGTTCAGGACAGGGGGCGTCTGAGACCCAGTACTTC. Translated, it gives CASSSGQGASETQYF.

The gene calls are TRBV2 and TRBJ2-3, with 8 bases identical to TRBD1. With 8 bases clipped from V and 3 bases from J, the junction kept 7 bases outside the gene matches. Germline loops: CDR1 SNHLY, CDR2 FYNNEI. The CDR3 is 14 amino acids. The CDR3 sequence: CASYRGARTDTQYF. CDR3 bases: TGTGCCAGCTACAGGGGGGCTAGGACAGATACGCAGTATTTT.

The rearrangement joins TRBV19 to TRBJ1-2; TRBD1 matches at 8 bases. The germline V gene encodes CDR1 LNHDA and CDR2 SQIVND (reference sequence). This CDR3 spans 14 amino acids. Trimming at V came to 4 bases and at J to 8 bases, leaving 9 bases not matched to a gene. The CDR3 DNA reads TGTGCCAGTAGTACGGACAGGGATCGAGGGGGCTACACCTTC. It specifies CASSTDRDRGGYTF. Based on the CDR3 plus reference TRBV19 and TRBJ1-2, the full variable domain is DGGITQSPKYLFRKEGQNVTLSCEQNLNHDAMYWYRQDPGQGLRLIYYSQIVNDFQKGDIAEGYSVSREKKESFPLTVTSAQKNPTAFYLCASSTDRDRGGYTFGSGTRLTVV.

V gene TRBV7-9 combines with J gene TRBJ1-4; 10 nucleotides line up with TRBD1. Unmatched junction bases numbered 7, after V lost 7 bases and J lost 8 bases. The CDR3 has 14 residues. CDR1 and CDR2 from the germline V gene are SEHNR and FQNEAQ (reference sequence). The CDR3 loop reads CASNPGTGVEKLFF. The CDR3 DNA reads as TGTGCCAGCAACCCCGGGACAGGGGTAGAAAAACTGTTTTTT.

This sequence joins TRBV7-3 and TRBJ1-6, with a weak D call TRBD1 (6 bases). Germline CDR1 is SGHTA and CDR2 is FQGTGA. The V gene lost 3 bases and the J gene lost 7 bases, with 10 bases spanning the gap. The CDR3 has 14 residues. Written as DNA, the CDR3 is TGTGCCAGCAGCTTGCAGGGGACCAATTCACCCCTCCACTTT. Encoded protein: CASSLQGTNSPLHF.

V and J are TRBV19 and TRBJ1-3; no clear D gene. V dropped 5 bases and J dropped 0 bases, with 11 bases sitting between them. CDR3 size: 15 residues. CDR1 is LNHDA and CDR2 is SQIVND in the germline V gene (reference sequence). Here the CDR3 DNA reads TGTGCCAGTAGTCCGGACTCAGACTCTGGAAACACCATATATTTT. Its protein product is CASSPDSDSGNTIYF.

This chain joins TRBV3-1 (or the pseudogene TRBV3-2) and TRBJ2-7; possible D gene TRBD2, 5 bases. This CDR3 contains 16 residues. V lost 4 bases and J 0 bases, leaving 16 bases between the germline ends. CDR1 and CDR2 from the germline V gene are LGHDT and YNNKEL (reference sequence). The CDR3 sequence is CASSPYIAWSSYEQYF. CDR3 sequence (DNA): TGTGCCAGCAGCCCCTATATAGCGTGGAGCTCCTACGAGCAGTACTTC.

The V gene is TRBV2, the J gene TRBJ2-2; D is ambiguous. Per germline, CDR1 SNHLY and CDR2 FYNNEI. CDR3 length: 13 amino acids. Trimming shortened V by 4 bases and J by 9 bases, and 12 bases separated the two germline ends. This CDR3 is CASSVFSSWELFF. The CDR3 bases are TGTGCCAGCAGTGTATTTTCGAGTTGGGAGCTGTTTTTT. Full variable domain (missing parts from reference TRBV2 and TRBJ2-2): EPEVTQTPSHQVTQMGQEVILRCVPISNHLYFYWYRQILGQKVEFLVSFYNNEISEKSEIFDDQFSVERPDGSNFTLKIRSTKLEDSAMYFCASSVFSSWELFFGEGSRLTVL.

The CDR3 DNA reads TGTGCCAGCAGTCCCATAGGAGGACAGGGGACCTCCGGCTACACCTTC. The encoded protein is CASSPIGGQGTSGYTF. The gene calls are TRBV7-3 and TRBJ1-2, with 9 nucleotides matching TRBD1. CDR1 and CDR2 from the germline V gene are SGHTA and FQGTGA. V trimming: 6 bases; J trimming: 8 bases; junction bases outside the gene matches: 16. CDR3 size: 16 residues.

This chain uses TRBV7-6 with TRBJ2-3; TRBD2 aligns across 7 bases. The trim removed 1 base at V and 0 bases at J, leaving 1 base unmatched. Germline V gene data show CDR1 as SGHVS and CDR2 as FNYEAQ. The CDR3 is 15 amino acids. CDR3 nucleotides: TGTGCCAGCAGCTTAGTAGCGGGTAGCACAGATACGCAGTATTTT. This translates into CASSLVAGSTDTQYF.

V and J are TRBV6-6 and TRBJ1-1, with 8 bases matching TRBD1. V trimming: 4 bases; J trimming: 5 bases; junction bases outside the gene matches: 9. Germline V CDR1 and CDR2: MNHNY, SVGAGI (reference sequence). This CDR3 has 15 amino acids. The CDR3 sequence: CASSFNRGTRTEAFF. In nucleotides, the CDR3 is TGTGCCAGCAGTTTTAACAGGGGGACGAGGACTGAAGCTTTCTTT.

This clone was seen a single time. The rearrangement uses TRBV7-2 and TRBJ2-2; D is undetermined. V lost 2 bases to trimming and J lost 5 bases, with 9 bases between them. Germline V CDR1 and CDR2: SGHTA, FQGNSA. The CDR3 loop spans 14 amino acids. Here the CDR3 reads CASSLLLRTGELFF. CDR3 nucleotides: TGTGCCAGCAGCTTATTGTTGAGGACCGGGGAGCTGTTTTTT. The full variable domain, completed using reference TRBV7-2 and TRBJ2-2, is GAGVSQSPSNKVTEKGKDVELRCDPISGHTALYWYRQSLGQGLEFLIYFQGNSAPDKSGLPSDRFSAERTGGSVSTLTIQRTQQEDSAVYLCASSLLLRTGELFFGEGSRLTVL.

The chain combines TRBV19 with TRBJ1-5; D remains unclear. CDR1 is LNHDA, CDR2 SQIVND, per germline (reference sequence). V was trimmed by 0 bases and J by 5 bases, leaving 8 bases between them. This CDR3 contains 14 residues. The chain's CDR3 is CASSIEPEDQPQHF. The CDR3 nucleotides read TGTGCCAGTAGTATAGAGCCTGAGGATCAGCCCCAGCATTTT.

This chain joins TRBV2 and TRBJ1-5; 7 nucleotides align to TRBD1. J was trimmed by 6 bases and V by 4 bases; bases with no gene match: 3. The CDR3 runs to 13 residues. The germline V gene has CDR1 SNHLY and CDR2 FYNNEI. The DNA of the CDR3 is TGTGCCAGCAGTGCGGGACAGTCTCAGCCCCAGCATTTT. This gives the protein CASSAGQSQPQHF.

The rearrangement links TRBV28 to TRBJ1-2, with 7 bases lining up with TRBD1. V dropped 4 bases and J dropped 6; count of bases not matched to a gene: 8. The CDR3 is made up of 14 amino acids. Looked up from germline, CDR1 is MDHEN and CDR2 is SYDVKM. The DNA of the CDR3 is TGTGCCAGCAGTTCCAATTGGCAGGGGGATGGCTACACCTTC. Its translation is CASSSNWQGDGYTF.

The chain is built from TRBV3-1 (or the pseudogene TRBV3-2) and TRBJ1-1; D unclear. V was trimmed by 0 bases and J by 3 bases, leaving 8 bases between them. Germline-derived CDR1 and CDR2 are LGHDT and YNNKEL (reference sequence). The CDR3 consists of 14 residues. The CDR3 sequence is CASSQDEGDTEAFF. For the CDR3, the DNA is TGTGCCAGCAGCCAAGATGAGGGCGACACTGAAGCTTTCTTT.

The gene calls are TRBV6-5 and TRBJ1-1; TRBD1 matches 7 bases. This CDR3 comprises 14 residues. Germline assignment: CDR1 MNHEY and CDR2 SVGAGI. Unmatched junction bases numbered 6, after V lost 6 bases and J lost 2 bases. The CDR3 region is CASRLGQTNTEAFF. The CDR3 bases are TGTGCCAGCAGGCTGGGACAGACAAACACTGAAGCTTTCTTT.

The CDR3, as DNA: TGTGCCAGTAGTATATCGGCAGGGGCGAATGAAAAACTGTTTTTT. This codes for CASSISAGANEKLFF. This sequence joins TRBV19 and TRBJ1-4, with D possibly TRBD1 on 6 matching bases. The CDR3 spans 15 residues. The V gene's germline CDR1 is LNHDA and CDR2 SQIVND (reference sequence). Trimming cost V 2 bases and J 5 bases, with 12 bases left between them.

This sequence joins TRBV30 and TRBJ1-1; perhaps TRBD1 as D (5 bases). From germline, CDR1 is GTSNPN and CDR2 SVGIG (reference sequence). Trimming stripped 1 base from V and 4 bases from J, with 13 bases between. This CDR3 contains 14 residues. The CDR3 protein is CAWSGRQGGTEAFF. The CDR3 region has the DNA TGTGCCTGGAGTGGACGGCAGGGCGGCACTGAAGCTTTCTTT.

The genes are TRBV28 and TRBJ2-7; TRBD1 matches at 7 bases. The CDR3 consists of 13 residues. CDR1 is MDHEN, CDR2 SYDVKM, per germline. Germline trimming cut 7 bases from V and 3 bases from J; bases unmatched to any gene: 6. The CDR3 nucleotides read TGTGCCAGCAAGAGACAGGGAGTCTACGAGCAGTACTTC. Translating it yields CASKRQGVYEQYF.

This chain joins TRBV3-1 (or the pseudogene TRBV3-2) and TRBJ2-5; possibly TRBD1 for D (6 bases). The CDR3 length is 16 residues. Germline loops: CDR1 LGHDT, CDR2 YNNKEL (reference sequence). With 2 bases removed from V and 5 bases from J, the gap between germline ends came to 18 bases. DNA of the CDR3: TGTGCCAGCAGCCAACTAGGACAGAGCGTTAGGGAGACCCAGTACTTC. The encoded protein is CASSQLGQSVRETQYF.

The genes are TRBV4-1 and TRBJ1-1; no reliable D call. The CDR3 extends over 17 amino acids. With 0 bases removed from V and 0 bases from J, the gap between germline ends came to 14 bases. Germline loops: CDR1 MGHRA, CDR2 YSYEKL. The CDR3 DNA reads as TGCGCCAGCAGCCAAGATTGGAACCGGGGAATGAACACTGAAGCTTTCTTT. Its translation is CASSQDWNRGMNTEAFF.

CDR3 region: CASSIRGNQPQHF. The CDR3 coding sequence is TGTGCCAGTAGTATAAGAGGAAATCAGCCCCAGCATTTT. This rearrangement joins TRBV19 to TRBJ1-5; D remains ambiguous. The germline gives CDR1 LNHDA, CDR2 SQIVND (reference sequence). The CDR3 runs to 13 residues. V shed 2 bases and J shed 4 bases, with 6 bases lying between them.

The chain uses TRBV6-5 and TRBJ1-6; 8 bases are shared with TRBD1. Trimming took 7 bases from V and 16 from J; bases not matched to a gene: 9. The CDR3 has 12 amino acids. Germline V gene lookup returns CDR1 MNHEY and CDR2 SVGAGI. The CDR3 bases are TGTGCCAGCAATTTAGACAGGGGAATACTCCACTTT. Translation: CASNLDRGILHF.